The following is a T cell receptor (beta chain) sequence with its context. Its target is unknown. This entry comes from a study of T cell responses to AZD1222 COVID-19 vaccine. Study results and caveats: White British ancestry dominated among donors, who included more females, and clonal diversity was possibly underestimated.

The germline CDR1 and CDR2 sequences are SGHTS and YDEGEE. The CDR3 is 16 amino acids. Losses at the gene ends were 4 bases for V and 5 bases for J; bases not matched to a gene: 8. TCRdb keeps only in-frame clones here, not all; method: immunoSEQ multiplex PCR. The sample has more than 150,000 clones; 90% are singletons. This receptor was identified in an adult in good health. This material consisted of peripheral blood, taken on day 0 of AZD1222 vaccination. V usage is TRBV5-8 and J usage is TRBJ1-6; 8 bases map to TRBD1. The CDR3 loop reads CASSRAGGTNNSPLHF. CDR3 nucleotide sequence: TGTGCCAGCAGCCGGGCAGGGGGCACAAATAATTCACCCCTCCACTTT.